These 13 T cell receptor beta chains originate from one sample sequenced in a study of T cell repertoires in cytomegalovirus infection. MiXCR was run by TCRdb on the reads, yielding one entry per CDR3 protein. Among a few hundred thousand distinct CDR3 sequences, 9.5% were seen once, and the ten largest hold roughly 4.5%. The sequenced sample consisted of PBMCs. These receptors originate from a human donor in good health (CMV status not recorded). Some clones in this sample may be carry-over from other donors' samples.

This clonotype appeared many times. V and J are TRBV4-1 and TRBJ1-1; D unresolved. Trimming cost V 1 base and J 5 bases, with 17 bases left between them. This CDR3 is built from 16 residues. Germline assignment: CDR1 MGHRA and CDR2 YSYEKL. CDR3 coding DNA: TGCGCCAGCAGCCAAGCACCGGCCGTGGTAAATACTGAAGCTTTCTTT. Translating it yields CASSQAPAVVNTEAFF.

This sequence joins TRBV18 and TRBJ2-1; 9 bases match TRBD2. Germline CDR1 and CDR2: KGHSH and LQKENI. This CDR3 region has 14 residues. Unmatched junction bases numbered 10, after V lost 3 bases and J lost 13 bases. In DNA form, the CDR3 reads TGTGCCAGCTCACCGCTTGGGATAGCGGGAGACCAGTTCTTC. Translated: CASSPLGIAGDQFF. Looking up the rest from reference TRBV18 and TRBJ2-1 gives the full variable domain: NAGVMQNPRHLVRRRGQEARLRCSPMKGHSHVYWYRQLPEEGLKFMVYLQKENIIDESGMPKERFSAEFPKEGPSILRIQQVVRGDSAAYFCASSPLGIAGDQFFGPGTRLTVL.

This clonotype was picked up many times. CDR3 DNA: TGTGCCAGCAGCTTACCCACAGGCAATTCACCCCTCCACTTT. Translated: CASSLPTGNSPLHF. The chain carries TRBV7-2 and TRBJ1-6; tentatively, D is TRBD1 (5 bases). Trimming pared 2 bases from V and 7 bases from J, leaving 9 bases between. Germline-derived CDR1 and CDR2 are SGHTA and FQGNSA. The CDR3 length is 14 residues.

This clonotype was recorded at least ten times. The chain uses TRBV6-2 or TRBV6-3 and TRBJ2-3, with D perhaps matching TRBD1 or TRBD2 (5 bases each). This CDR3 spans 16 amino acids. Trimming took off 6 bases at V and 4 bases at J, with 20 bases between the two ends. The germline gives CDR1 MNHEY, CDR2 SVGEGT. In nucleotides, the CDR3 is TGTGCCAGCAGATCCAGAGAGGGTAGGACATCAGATACGCAGTATTTT. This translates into CASRSREGRTSDTQYF.

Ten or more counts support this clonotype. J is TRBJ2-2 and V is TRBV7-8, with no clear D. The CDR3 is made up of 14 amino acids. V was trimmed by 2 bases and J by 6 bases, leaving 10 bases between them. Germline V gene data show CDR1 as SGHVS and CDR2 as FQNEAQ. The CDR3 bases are TGTGCCAGCAGCTTAAATCAAAGGGCCGGGGAGCTGTTTTTT. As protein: CASSLNQRAGELFF.

This CDR3 reads CASSELGLASQETQYF. CDR3 nucleotides: TGTGCCAGCAGCGAATTGGGACTAGCTAGCCAAGAGACCCAGTACTTC. The V and J genes are TRBV9 and TRBJ2-5; 9 nucleotides agree with TRBD2. The CDR3 totals 16 residues. Germline loops: CDR1 SGDLS, CDR2 YYNGEE. The junction had 7 bases not matched to a gene; V was cut back by 3 bases and J by 1 base.

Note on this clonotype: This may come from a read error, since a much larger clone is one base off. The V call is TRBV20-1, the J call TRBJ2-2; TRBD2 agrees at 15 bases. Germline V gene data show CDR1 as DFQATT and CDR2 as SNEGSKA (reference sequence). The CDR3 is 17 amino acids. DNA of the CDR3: TGCAGTGCTACCCGGACTAGCGGGAGGGAGGGCACCGGGGAGCTGTATTTT. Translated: CSATRTSGREGTGELYF.

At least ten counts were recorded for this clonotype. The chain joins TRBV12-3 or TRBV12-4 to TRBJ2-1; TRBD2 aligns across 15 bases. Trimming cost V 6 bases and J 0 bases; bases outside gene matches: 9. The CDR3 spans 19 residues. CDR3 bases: TGTGCCAGCAGGCCTGGACTAGCGGGGGGGTTTAGCTCCTACAATGAGCAGTTCTTC. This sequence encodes CASRPGLAGGFSSYNEQFF.

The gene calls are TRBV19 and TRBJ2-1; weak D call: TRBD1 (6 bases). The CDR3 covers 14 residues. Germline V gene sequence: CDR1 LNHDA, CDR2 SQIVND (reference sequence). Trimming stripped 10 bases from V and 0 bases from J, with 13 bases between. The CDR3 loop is CATRTASSYNEQFF. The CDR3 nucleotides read TGTGCCACCAGGACAGCGAGCTCCTACAATGAGCAGTTCTTC.

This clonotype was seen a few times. This CDR3 is CASSESRSGGSPLHF. The DNA of the CDR3 is TGTGCCAGCTCCGAGTCCCGATCGGGGGGTTCACCCCTCCACTTT. V is TRBV18 and J is TRBJ1-6; weak D call: TRBD1 (5 bases). The CDR3 spans 15 residues. With 6 bases removed from V and 9 bases from J, the gap between germline ends came to 18 bases. Germline values: CDR1 KGHSH, CDR2 LQKENI. The full variable domain, completed using reference TRBV18 and TRBJ1-6, is NAGVMQNPRHLVRRRGQEARLRCSPMKGHSHVYWYRQLPEEGLKFMVYLQKENIIDESGMPKERFSAEFPKEGPSILRIQQVVRGDSAAYFCASSESRSGGSPLHFGNGTRLTVT.

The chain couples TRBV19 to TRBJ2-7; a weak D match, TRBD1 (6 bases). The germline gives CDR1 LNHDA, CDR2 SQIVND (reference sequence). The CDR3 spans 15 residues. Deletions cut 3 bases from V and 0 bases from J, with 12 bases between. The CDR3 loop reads CASSIRDKSSYEQYF. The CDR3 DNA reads TGTGCCAGTAGTATCCGGGACAAAAGCTCCTACGAGCAGTACTTC.

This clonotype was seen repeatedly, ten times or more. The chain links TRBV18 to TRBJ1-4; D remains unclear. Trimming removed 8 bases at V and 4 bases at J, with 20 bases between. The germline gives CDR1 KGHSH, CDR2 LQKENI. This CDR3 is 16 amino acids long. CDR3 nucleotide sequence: TGTGCCAGCCGCGGGAGACGGACCGCCGGTAATGAAAAACTGTTTTTT. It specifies CASRGRRTAGNEKLFF. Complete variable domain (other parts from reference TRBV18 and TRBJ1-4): NAGVMQNPRHLVRRRGQEARLRCSPMKGHSHVYWYRQLPEEGLKFMVYLQKENIIDESGMPKERFSAEFPKEGPSILRIQQVVRGDSAAYFCASRGRRTAGNEKLFFGSGTQLSVL.

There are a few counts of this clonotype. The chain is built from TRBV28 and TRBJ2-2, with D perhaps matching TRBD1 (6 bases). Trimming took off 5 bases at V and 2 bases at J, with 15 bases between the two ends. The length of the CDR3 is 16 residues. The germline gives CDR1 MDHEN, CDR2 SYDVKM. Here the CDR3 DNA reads TGTGCCAGCAGTGGCAGAGGGACACCTAACACCGGGGAGCTGTTTTTT. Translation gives CASSGRGTPNTGELFF. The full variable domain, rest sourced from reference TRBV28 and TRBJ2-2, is DVKVTQSSRYLVKRTGEKVFLECVQDMDHENMFWYRQDPGLGLRLIYFSYDVKMKEKGDIPEGYSVSREKKERFSLILESASTNQTSMYLCASSGRGTPNTGELFFGEGSRLTVL.